The present T cell receptor beta chain was sequenced within a study of cytomegalovirus exposure and HLA in healthy donors. The germline V gene has CDR1 SNHLY and CDR2 FYNNEI. The CDR3 runs to 14 residues. V dropped 10 bases and J dropped 3 bases, with 16 bases sitting between them. PCR primers comprised 60 Vbeta and 13 Jbeta primers. Here immunoSEQ multiplex PCR was the method, and the copy in TCRdb shows in-frame clones only, minus some. This sample has about 90,000 clones, with about 62% found just once. This clone was seen once. Sample: PBMCs. This chain joins TRBV2 and TRBJ2-1, with a weak D call TRBD1 (6 bases). The sequence was obtained from a man aged 25-45 years in good health and CMV-seronegative. In DNA form, the CDR3 reads TGTGCCACCCTTGGGGGCCTTCTCTACAATGAGCAGTTCTTC. Translation gives CATLGGLLYNEQFF.